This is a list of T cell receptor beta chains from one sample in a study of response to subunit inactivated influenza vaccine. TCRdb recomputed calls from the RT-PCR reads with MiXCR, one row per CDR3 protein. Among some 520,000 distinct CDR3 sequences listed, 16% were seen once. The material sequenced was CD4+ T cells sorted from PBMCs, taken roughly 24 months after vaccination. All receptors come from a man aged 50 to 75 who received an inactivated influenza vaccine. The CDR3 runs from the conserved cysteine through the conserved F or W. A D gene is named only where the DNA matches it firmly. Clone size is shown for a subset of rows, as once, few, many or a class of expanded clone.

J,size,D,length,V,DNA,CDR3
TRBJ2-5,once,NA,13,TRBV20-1,TGCAGTGCTAGGGTACTAGCAGAAGAGACCCAGTACTTC,CSARVLAEETQYF
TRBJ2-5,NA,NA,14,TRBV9,TGTGCCAGCAGCGGCCCCGGGGGACCAGAGACCCAGTACTTC,CASSGPGGPETQYF
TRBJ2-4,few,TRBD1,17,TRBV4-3,TGCGCCAGCAGCCAAGTGAGCTTCCGGGACAGGGATAACATTCAGTACTTC,CASSQVSFRDRDNIQYF
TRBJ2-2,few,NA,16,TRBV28,TGTGCCAGCAGTTTGGAGGGCGGCACATGGGCCGGGGAGCTGTTTTTT,CASSLEGGTWAGELFF
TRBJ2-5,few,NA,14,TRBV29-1,TGCAGCGTTGATGGCTCGCAGGGAGTAGAGACCCAGTACTTC,CSVDGSQGVETQYF
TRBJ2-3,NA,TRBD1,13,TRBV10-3,TGTGCCATCAGCCACGACAGGGAGGATACGCAGTATTTT,CAISHDREDTQYF
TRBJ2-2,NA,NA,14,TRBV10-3,TGTGCCATCAGGGACGCCTCGAACACCGGGGAGCTGTTTTTT,CAIRDASNTGELFF
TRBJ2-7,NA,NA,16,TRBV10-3,TGTGCCATCAGCGGACCGATTACCTCCCAGGGGTCGGCGCAGTACTTC,CAISGPITSQGSAQYF
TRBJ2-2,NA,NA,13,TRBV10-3,TGTGCCATCAGTGAAGAGAACACCGGGGAGCTGTTTTTT,CAISEENTGELFF
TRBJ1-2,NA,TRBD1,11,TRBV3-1,TGTGCCACCCAGGGGGCGAGCGGCTACACCTTC,CATQGASGYTF
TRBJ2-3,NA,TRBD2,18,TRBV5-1,TGCGCCAGCAGCTTGGCACTAGCGGGAGGGGAAAGAACAGATACGCAGTATTTT,CASSLALAGGERTDTQYF
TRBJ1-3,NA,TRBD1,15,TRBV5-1,TGCGCCAGCAGCTCGACAGGGGCTTCTGGAAACACCATATATTTT,CASSSTGASGNTIYF
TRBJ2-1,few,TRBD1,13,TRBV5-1,TGCGCCAGCAGGAGGGGGCCGAACAATGAGCAGTTCTTC,CASRRGPNNEQFF
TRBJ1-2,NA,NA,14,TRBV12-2,TGTGCAAGTCGCTTAGCGCTCTCAGGAGGTGGCTACACCTTC,CASRLALSGGGYTF
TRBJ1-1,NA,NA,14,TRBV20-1,TGCAGTGCTAGAATAGGCGGGGTAGGCACTGAAGCTTTCTTT,CSARIGGVGTEAFF
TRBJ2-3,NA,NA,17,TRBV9,TGTGCCAGCAGCGTAGCTCCCGGGCGTCTTAGCACAGATACGCAGTATTTT,CASSVAPGRLSTDTQYF
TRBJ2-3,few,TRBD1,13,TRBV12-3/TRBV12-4,TGTGCCAGCAGTACAGGGGCCGCAGATACGCAGTATTTT,CASSTGAADTQYF
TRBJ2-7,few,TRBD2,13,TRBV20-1,TGCAGTGCTAGGAGGAGCGGGATTTACGAGCAGTACTTC,CSARRSGIYEQYF
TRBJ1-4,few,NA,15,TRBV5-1,TGCGCCAGCAGCTTGGCCCTTTCTGGGAATGAAAAACTGTTTTTT,CASSLALSGNEKLFF
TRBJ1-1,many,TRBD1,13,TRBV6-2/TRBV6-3,TGTGCCAGCCGAAGGACAGGGGGCACTGAAGCTTTCTTT,CASRRTGGTEAFF
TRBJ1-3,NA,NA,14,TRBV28,TGTGCCAGCAGTTTAGGGTTTACTGGAGACACCATATATTTT,CASSLGFTGDTIYF
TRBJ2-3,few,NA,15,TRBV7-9,TGTGCCAGCAGCTTATCGGGCATTAGCACAGATACGCAGTATTTT,CASSLSGISTDTQYF
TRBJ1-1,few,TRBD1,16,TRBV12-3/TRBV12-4,TGTGCCAGCAGTTTCACGAGGACAGGGAAGCGCACTGAAGCTTTCTTT,CASSFTRTGKRTEAFF
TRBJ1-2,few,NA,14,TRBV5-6,TGTGCCAGCAGCTTGGCCGGGCGCGACTATGGCTACACCTTC,CASSLAGRDYGYTF
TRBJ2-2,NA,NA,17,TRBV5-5,TGTGCCAGCAGCTTGGCCCTGGGGCCCGTTAACTCCGGGGAGCTGTTTTTT,CASSLALGPVNSGELFF
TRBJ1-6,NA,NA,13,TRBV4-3,TGCGCCAGCAGCCAAGATCAGGGGTCACCCCTCCACTTT,CASSQDQGSPLHF
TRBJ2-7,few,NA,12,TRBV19,TGTGCCAGCGGGGGTGCCTCCTACGAGCAGTACTTC,CASGGASYEQYF
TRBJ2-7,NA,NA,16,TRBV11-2,TGTGCCAGCAGCTTAAGAAGGGGAACACCTACCTACGAGCAGTACTTC,CASSLRRGTPTYEQYF
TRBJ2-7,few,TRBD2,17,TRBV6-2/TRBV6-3,TGTGCCAGCAGTTTTACTAGCGGGGCTCGTCCCCCCTACGAGCAGTACTTC,CASSFTSGARPPYEQYF
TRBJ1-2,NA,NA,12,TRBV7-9,TGTGCCAGCAACTCACAGGGAAATGGCTACACCTTC,CASNSQGNGYTF
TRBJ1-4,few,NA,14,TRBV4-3,TGCGCCAGCAGCCGGGGACAAGTTAATGAAAAACTGTTTTTT,CASSRGQVNEKLFF
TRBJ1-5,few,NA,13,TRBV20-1,TGCAGTGCTAATGGGGCTTCGGATCAGCCCCAGCATTTT,CSANGASDQPQHF
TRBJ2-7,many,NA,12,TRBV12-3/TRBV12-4,TGTGCCAGCAGTTTGGTCCAGGGACTCCAGTACTTC,CASSLVQGLQYF
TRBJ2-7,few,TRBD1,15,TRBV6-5,TGTGCCAGCAGTTCGGTGACAGGGGGGACTTACGAGCAGTACTTC,CASSSVTGGTYEQYF
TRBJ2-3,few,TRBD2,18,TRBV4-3,TGCGCCAGCAGTAGCGGGATGAACGGGGGTGTTAAAACAGATACGCAGTATTTT,CASSSGMNGGVKTDTQYF
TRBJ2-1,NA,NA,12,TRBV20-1,TGCAGTGCACCGGACCCCCCGTCTGAGCAGTTCTTC,CSAPDPPSEQFF
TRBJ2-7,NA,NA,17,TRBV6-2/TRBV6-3,TGTGCCAGCAGAGACGACAGATACCGTTCGAGCTCCTACGAGCAGTACTTC,CASRDDRYRSSSYEQYF
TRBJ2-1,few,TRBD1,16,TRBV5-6,TGTGCCAGCAGCTTGAAACCGGGACAGTTTTACAATGAGCAGTTCTTC,CASSLKPGQFYNEQFF
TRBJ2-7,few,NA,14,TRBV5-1,TGCGCCAGCAGACGAACTAGCACCTTATACGAGCAGTACTTC,CASRRTSTLYEQYF
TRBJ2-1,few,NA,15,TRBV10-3,TGTGCCATCAGTGACCGGACCCACGGATCCAATGAGCAGTTCTTC,CAISDRTHGSNEQFF
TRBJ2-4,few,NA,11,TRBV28,TGTGCCAGCAGTTCGGCAGGCATTCAGTACTTC,CASSSAGIQYF
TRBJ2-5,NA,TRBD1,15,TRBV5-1,TGCGCCAGCAGCTCCTCCGGGACAGGGGAAGAGACCCAGTACTTC,CASSSSGTGEETQYF
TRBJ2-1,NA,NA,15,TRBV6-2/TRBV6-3,TGTGCCAGCAGTTACGTGGGGGGTTCCTACAATGAGCAGTTCTTC,CASSYVGGSYNEQFF
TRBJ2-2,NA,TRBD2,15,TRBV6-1,TGTGCCAGCAGTGAGGTTAGCGGGAGAGCCGGGGAGCTGTTTTTT,CASSEVSGRAGELFF
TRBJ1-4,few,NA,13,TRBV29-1,TGCAGCGTGCGGGACACTCCTAATGAAAAACTGTTTTTT,CSVRDTPNEKLFF
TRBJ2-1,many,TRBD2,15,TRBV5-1,TGCGCCAGCAGCCTTGGGGTCGGCGGGAGTAATGAGCAGTTCTTC,CASSLGVGGSNEQFF
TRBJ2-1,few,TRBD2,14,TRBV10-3,TGTGCCACGGGACTAGCGGGAGGATTCGATGAGCAGTTCTTC,CATGLAGGFDEQFF
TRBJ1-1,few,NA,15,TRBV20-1,TGCAGTGCTAGCTTCCAATTGGGGAGCGCCACTGAAGCTTTCTTT,CSASFQLGSATEAFF
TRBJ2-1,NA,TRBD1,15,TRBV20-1,TGCAGTGCTAGAAACAGGGGGCGAGGTAGCAATGAGCAGTTCTTC,CSARNRGRGSNEQFF
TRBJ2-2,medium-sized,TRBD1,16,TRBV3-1,TGTGCCAGCAGCCGCACCGGGACAGGGAACACCGGGGAGCTGTTTTTT,CASSRTGTGNTGELFF
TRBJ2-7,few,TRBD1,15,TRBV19,TGTGCCAGTAGCCGGGGACAGGGGAGCTCCTACGAGCAGTACTTC,CASSRGQGSSYEQYF
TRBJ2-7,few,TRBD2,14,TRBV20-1,TGCAGTGTCCACACTAGCGGGGCCTACTCCGAGCAGTACTTC,CSVHTSGAYSEQYF
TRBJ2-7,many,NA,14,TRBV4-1,TGCGCCAGCAGCCTCAGCGGAGGGTTCTACGAGCAGTACTTC,CASSLSGGFYEQYF
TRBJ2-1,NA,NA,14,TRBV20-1,TGCAGTGCTAGACAGAGGAGCTCCTACAATGAGCAGTTCTTC,CSARQRSSYNEQFF
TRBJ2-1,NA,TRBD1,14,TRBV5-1,TGCGCCAGCAGCTTGGCTCAGGGGGTCAATGAGCAGTTCTTC,CASSLAQGVNEQFF
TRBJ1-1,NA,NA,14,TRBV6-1,TGTGCCAGCAAAGTTCAGGAGACCAACACTGAAGCTTTCTTT,CASKVQETNTEAFF